These 12 T cell receptor beta chains share one sample of origin, sequenced in a study of T-cell memory formation after mild COVID-19. TCRdb processed the 5' RACE reads anew with MiXCR; each CDR3 protein has one entry. The sample has roughly 35,000 distinct CDR3 sequences, 21% seen once. Sample: PBMCs or a T cell subset sorted from them (not recorded which). The receptors here all came from an adult who had mild COVID-19 (a few samples of this study predate the infection). Cell type and time point are not known.

V gene TRBV10-3 combines with J gene TRBJ2-7; TRBD2 agrees at 13 bases. The germline V gene encodes CDR1 ENHRY and CDR2 SYGVKD. After removal of 6 bases from V and 3 bases from J, the junction contained 5 bases not matched to a gene. This CDR3 is 15 amino acids long. The CDR3 nucleotides are TGTGCCATCAGCCCAGGACTAGCGGGAGACTACGAGCAGTACTTC. This translates into CAISPGLAGDYEQYF.

The rearrangement uses TRBV19 and TRBJ2-7; D tentatively fits TRBD1 or TRBD2 (5 bases each). This CDR3 spans 17 amino acids. CDR1 and CDR2 from the germline V gene are LNHDA and SQIVND (reference sequence). V shed 0 bases and J shed 3 bases, with 18 bases lying between them. The CDR3 region has the DNA TGTGCCAGTAGTATAGATCTCCCGGGACCGACTGGCTACGAGCAGTACTTC. It is translated as CASSIDLPGPTGYEQYF.

The chain has TRBV9 and TRBJ2-3; possible D gene TRBD2, 6 bases. Germline V gives CDR1 SGDLS, CDR2 YYNGEE. Trimming shortened V by 3 bases and J by 0 bases, and 8 bases separated the two germline ends. The CDR3 is 14 residues long. The DNA for the CDR3 is TGTGCCAGCAGCGGACTAGGGAGCACAGATACGCAGTATTTT. This translates into CASSGLGSTDTQYF. Looking up the rest from reference TRBV9 and TRBJ2-3 gives the full variable domain: DSGVTQTPKHLITATGQRVTLRCSPRSGDLSVYWYQQSLDQGLQFLIQYYNGEERAKGNILERFSAQQFPDLHSELNLSSLELGDSALYFCASSGLGSTDTQYFGPGTRLTVL.

The table lists this clonotype with many counts. The chain has TRBV5-5 and TRBJ2-7, with D unresolved. This CDR3 contains 12 residues. Between the trimmed V and J ends, which lost 2 bases and 3 bases, there was a span of 6 bases. Germline CDR1 reads SGHKS; CDR2 reads YYEKEE (reference sequence). In nucleotides, the CDR3 is TGTGCCAGCAGCTTCGGAAACTACGAGCAGTACTTC. It is translated as CASSFGNYEQYF.

The V gene is TRBV14, the J gene TRBJ1-6; unclear D gene. Germline lookup yields CDR1 SGHDN and CDR2 FVKESK. The CDR3 runs to 14 residues. Trimming cost V 5 bases and J 7 bases, with 12 bases left between them. CDR3: CASSKVFQNSPLHF. The CDR3, as DNA: TGTGCCAGCAGCAAAGTATTCCAAAATTCACCCCTCCACTTT.

This clonotype was seen many times. CDR3 sequence: CASSLGQSTDTQYF. The CDR3 region has the DNA TGTGCCAGCAGCTTAGGACAGAGCACAGATACGCAGTATTTT. The rearrangement joins TRBV7-9 to TRBJ2-3; D might be TRBD1 (5 bases). The CDR3 covers 14 residues. Germline-derived CDR1 and CDR2 are SEHNR and FQNEAQ (reference sequence). V was trimmed by 1 base and J by 0 bases, leaving 5 bases between them.

This clonotype has at least ten counts. The J gene is TRBJ2-1, the V gene TRBV5-5, with D perhaps assigned TRBD1 or TRBD2 (5 bases each). Trimming took off 2 bases at V and 2 bases at J, with 14 bases between the two ends. This CDR3 region has 16 residues. CDR1 is SGHKS, CDR2 YYEKEE, per germline (reference sequence). Here the CDR3 reads CASSFYRDPAYNEQFF. CDR3 DNA: TGTGCCAGCAGCTTCTACCGGGACCCAGCCTACAATGAGCAGTTCTTC. Together with reference TRBV5-5 and TRBJ2-1, the CDR3 gives the full variable domain: DAGVTQSPTHLIKTRGQQVTLRCSPISGHKSVSWYQQVLGQGPQFIFQYYEKEERGRGNFPDRFSARQFPNYSSELNVNALLLGDSALYLCASSFYRDPAYNEQFFGPGTRLTVL.

The V call is TRBV20-1, the J call TRBJ1-1, with TRBD1 identical over 7 bases. Germline CDR1 and CDR2: DFQATT and SNEGSKA (reference sequence). This CDR3 has 12 residues. V shed 2 bases, J shed 3 bases, and the junction held 0 bases outside the gene matches. The CDR3 here is CSARQGDTEAFF. Written as DNA, the CDR3 is TGCAGTGCTAGACAGGGGGACACTGAAGCTTTCTTT.

At least ten counts were recorded for this clonotype. The genes are TRBV7-9 and TRBJ2-1, with D tentatively TRBD1 (6 bases). The V end was cut by 6 bases, the J end by 5 bases, with 17 bases between. The length of the CDR3 is 15 residues. Germline V gene data show CDR1 as SEHNR and CDR2 as FQNEAQ (reference sequence). DNA of the CDR3: TGTGCCAGCAGACGCGTTCAGACAGGCAACAATGAGCAGTTCTTC. This translates into CASRRVQTGNNEQFF.

The rearrangement links TRBV7-9 to TRBJ2-3; TRBD1 aligns across 8 bases. Germline assignment: CDR1 SEHNR and CDR2 FQNEAQ (reference sequence). The junction had 3 bases not matched to a gene; V was cut back by 0 bases and J by 1 base. This CDR3 comprises 16 residues. The CDR3 protein is CASSLARTGRTDTQYF. For the CDR3, the DNA is TGTGCCAGCAGCTTAGCCCGGACAGGGCGCACAGATACGCAGTATTTT.

The J gene is TRBJ1-3, the V gene TRBV11-2; no clear D gene. The CDR3 has 15 amino acids. Deletions cut 1 base from V and 1 base from J, with 8 bases between. Germline V CDR1 and CDR2: SGHAT, FQNNGV. CDR3 region: CASSLAQISGNTIYF. The CDR3 DNA follows: TGTGCCAGCAGCTTAGCCCAGATATCTGGAAACACCATATATTTT.

This clonotype was detected a few times. The chain couples TRBV20-1 to TRBJ1-1, with 10 positions matching TRBD1. This CDR3 has 13 amino acids. Per the germline V gene, CDR1 is DFQATT and CDR2 is SNEGSKA (reference sequence). Trimming at V came to 0 bases and at J to 13 bases, leaving 8 bases not matched to a gene. The CDR3 reads CSARDLMGQGNFF. Written as DNA, the CDR3 is TGCAGTGCTAGAGATCTTATGGGACAGGGGAATTTCTTT.